This is a list of T cell receptor beta chains from one sample in a study of T-cell reconstitution after alpha-beta-depleted transplantation in children. MiXCR was run by TCRdb on the PCR reads, yielding one entry per CDR3 protein. The data hold fewer than 90,000 distinct CDR3 sequences, with about 7% observed a single time. Here the sequenced sample was PBMCs from the stem cell graft donor, taken from the stem cell graft. The receptors here all came from a human donor who donated a stem cell graft to a child with acute lymphoblastic leukemia. Each CDR3 is given with its conserved first and last residue. A D gene is named only where the DNA matches it firmly. Clone size is shown for a subset of rows, as once, few, many or a class of expanded clone.

j_call: TRBJ2-7; d_call: -; clone_size: many; cdr3_length: 14; v_call: TRBV7-2; cdr3_nt: TGTGCCAGCAGCTCAGGGGGGTTCTCCTACGAGCAGTACTTC; cdr3_aa: CASSSGGFSYEQYF
j_call: TRBJ1-6; d_call: -; clone_size: many; cdr3_length: 15; v_call: TRBV7-9; cdr3_nt: TGTGCCAGCAGCTCGAACAGGGAGGGTAATTCACCCCTCCACTTT; cdr3_aa: CASSSNREGNSPLHF
j_call: TRBJ2-5; d_call: -; clone_size: many; cdr3_length: 13; v_call: TRBV28; cdr3_nt: TGTGCCAGCATTATGATGGGGGAAGAGACCCAGTACTTC; cdr3_aa: CASIMMGEETQYF
j_call: TRBJ1-1; d_call: -; clone_size: many; cdr3_length: 12; v_call: TRBV10-3; cdr3_nt: TGTGCCACCGGACGGACGAACACTGAAGCTTTCTTT; cdr3_aa: CATGRTNTEAFF
j_call: TRBJ1-3; d_call: -; clone_size: -; cdr3_length: 14; v_call: TRBV19; cdr3_nt: TGTGCCAGTCATCCGGACGCAGCCCGAAACACCATATATTTT; cdr3_aa: CASHPDAARNTIYF
j_call: TRBJ2-3; d_call: TRBD2; clone_size: many; cdr3_length: 17; v_call: TRBV5-1; cdr3_nt: TGCGCCAGCAGCTCTGGTGGTAGCGGGTTTAGCACAGATACGCAGTATTTT; cdr3_aa: CASSSGGSGFSTDTQYF
j_call: TRBJ1-2; d_call: TRBD1; clone_size: -; cdr3_length: 19; v_call: TRBV5-1; cdr3_nt: TGCGCCAGCAGCTGGGGGTACCTCACCGGAAAAGACAGGGTCTATGGCTACACCTTC; cdr3_aa: CASSWGYLTGKDRVYGYTF
j_call: TRBJ2-1; d_call: TRBD2; clone_size: many; cdr3_length: 16; v_call: TRBV19; cdr3_nt: TGTGCCAGTAGTATACGTCAGCGGGGGGGGAACAATGAGCAGTTCTTC; cdr3_aa: CASSIRQRGGNNEQFF
j_call: TRBJ2-7; d_call: -; clone_size: many; cdr3_length: 15; v_call: TRBV20-1; cdr3_nt: TGCAGTGCTAGACCCGGGACGGGGAGCTCCTACGAGCAGTACTTC; cdr3_aa: CSARPGTGSSYEQYF
j_call: TRBJ1-6; d_call: TRBD1; clone_size: many; cdr3_length: 15; v_call: TRBV29-1; cdr3_nt: TGCAGCGTCCAGACAGGGCATAGCTATAATTCACCCCTCCACTTT; cdr3_aa: CSVQTGHSYNSPLHF
j_call: TRBJ2-5; d_call: -; clone_size: many; cdr3_length: 14; v_call: TRBV29-1; cdr3_nt: TGCAGCACCGGGACATCCCCCTCGGGAGAGACCCAGTACTTC; cdr3_aa: CSTGTSPSGETQYF
j_call: TRBJ2-5; d_call: -; clone_size: many; cdr3_length: 17; v_call: TRBV6-5; cdr3_nt: TGTGCCAGCAGTTACTCGAAGGTTGGGACACTCCAAGAGACCCAGTACTTC; cdr3_aa: CASSYSKVGTLQETQYF
j_call: TRBJ1-4; d_call: -; clone_size: few; cdr3_length: 14; v_call: TRBV11-2; cdr3_nt: TGTGCCAGCAGCTTAGTTTCGGGGGATGAAAAACTGTTTTTT; cdr3_aa: CASSLVSGDEKLFF